This T cell receptor beta chain came from a study of cytomegalovirus exposure and HLA in healthy donors. CDR3 length: 13 residues. Trimming removed 5 bases at V and 2 bases at J, with 10 bases between. Germline V lookup: CDR1 SGHRS, CDR2 YFSETQ. This table comes from immunoSEQ multiplex PCR, and its TCRdb copy is limited to in-frame clones, with some not included. The top ten hold over 13% of the sample, which has around 220,000 clones, approximately 80% seen once. V gene TRBV5-1 combines with J gene TRBJ2-5, with D perhaps TRBD2 (6 bases). The sequenced sample was PBMCs. The sequence derives from a woman between 25 and 40 years old in good health and CMV-seropositive. CDR3 residues: CASRRDFQETQYF. The CDR3 bases are TGCGCCAGCAGAAGGGACTTTCAAGAGACCCAGTACTTC.